The 21 T cell receptor beta chains presented below share a single source sample, sequenced in a study of blood T cell repertoires in COVID-19. Clones were sequenced by immunoSEQ multiplex PCR, and TCRdb holds only the in-frame ones, with some missing. The table records fewer than 250,000 clones, around 78% of them present only once. Sequenced sample: peripheral blood. These receptors were taken from a woman in her seventies with active or convalescent COVID-19.

The chain carries TRBV23-1 and TRBJ2-4; D gene uncertain. TRBV23-1 belongs to the ORF category, with a function that is uncertain. CDR3 length equals 12 residues. V lost 10 bases, J lost 15 bases, and 22 bases lay in between. The CDR3 nucleotides are TGCGCCAACCCCCATTTATACGCTATCTGGTACTTC. Amino acids: CANPHLYAIWYF.

This chain links TRBV5-4 with TRBJ2-5; 9 nucleotides line up with TRBD2. The junction had 7 bases not matched to a gene; V was cut back by 0 bases and J by 7 bases. Germline CDR1 reads SGHNT; CDR2 reads YYREEE (reference sequence). The CDR3 length is 15 residues. DNA of the CDR3: TGTGCCAGCAGCTTGGGCCTAGCGGGACGCGGGACCCAGTACTTC. Translated: CASSLGLAGRGTQYF. Full variable domain (rest looked up from reference TRBV5-4 and TRBJ2-5): ETGVTQSPTHLIKTRGQQVTLRCSSQSGHNTVSWYQQALGQGPQFIFQYYREEENGRGNFPPRFSGLQFPNYSSELNVNALELDDSALYLCASSLGLAGRGTQYFGPGTRLLVL.

This chain's CDR3 is CASSLAQGVDQPQHF. DNA of the CDR3: TGTGCCAGCAGCTTAGCGCAAGGGGTAGATCAGCCCCAGCATTTT. The rearrangement uses TRBV7-8 and TRBJ1-5, with a tentative D call TRBD1 (5 bases). The CDR3 has 15 amino acids. Looked up from germline, CDR1 is SGHVS and CDR2 is FQNEAQ. V was trimmed by 0 bases and J by 5 bases, leaving 11 bases between them.

The chain combines TRBV5-4 with TRBJ1-2; 11 nucleotides line up with TRBD1. Trimming at V came to 0 bases and at J to 4 bases, leaving 11 bases not matched to a gene. There are 18 residues in the CDR3. Looked up from germline, CDR1 is SGHNT and CDR2 is YYREEE (reference sequence). CDR3 residues: CASSLGGQGADLIYGYTF. CDR3 in DNA: TGTGCCAGCAGCTTGGGAGGACAGGGGGCTGATCTCATCTATGGCTACACCTTC.

V gene TRBV30 combines with J gene TRBJ2-6, with 9 nucleotides matching TRBD2. CDR1 is GTSNPN and CDR2 is SVGIG in the germline V gene (reference sequence). This CDR3 has 16 amino acids. V trimming: 5 bases; J trimming: 0 bases; junction bases outside the gene matches: 5. For the CDR3, the DNA is TGTGCCTGGCTGCGGGGGGGAAACTCTGGGGCCAACGTCCTGACTTTC. It codes for CAWLRGGNSGANVLTF.

J is TRBJ1-2 and V is TRBV6-6, with 7 bases that match TRBD1. Germline V gene sequence: CDR1 MNHNY, CDR2 SVGAGI (reference sequence). V lost 7 bases and J lost 5; bases outside the gene matches: 4. The CDR3 covers 12 residues. The CDR3 region is CASKSGGYGYTF. In DNA form, the CDR3 reads TGTGCCAGCAAATCAGGGGGGTATGGCTACACCTTC.

The V gene is TRBV20-1, the J gene TRBJ1-5; D is possibly TRBD1 (5 bases). Germline CDR1 DFQATT, CDR2 SNEGSKA (reference sequence). The CDR3 runs to 13 residues. V shed 3 bases and J shed 6 bases, with 12 bases lying between them. CDR3 sequence (DNA): TGCAGTGCTAGTATGGGGGGGAGTCAGCCCCAGCATTTT. Its translation is CSASMGGSQPQHF.

V and J are TRBV12-3 or TRBV12-4 and TRBJ1-2, with D uncertain. V was shortened by 2 bases and J by 8 bases, with 9 bases between the two germline ends. The CDR3 loop spans 12 amino acids. CDR3 region: CASSLWQEGYTF. The CDR3 DNA reads TGTGCCAGCAGTTTATGGCAGGAAGGCTACACCTTC.

This chain links TRBV6-6 with TRBJ2-3; D might be TRBD1 (6 bases). Trimming took off 4 bases at V and 1 base at J, with 9 bases between the two ends. The CDR3 length is 14 residues. In germline, CDR1 is MNHNY, CDR2 SVGAGI (reference sequence). The CDR3 DNA sequence: TGTGCCAGCAGTTCTAGGACAGGCACAGATACGCAGTATTTT. Translated, it gives CASSSRTGTDTQYF.

The CDR3 nucleotides read TGTGCCACCAGTGATTTCCAGTTCACAGATACGCAGTATTTT. Protein sequence: CATSDFQFTDTQYF. The chain joins TRBV24-1 to TRBJ2-3; no reliable D call. V lost 1 base, J lost 2 bases, and 6 bases lay in between. The CDR3 is 14 amino acids. CDR1 KGHDR and CDR2 SFDVKD come from the germline V gene.

The chain joins TRBV3-1 (or the pseudogene TRBV3-2) to TRBJ2-6, with 7 bases fitting TRBD1. In germline, CDR1 is LGHDT, CDR2 YNNKEL (reference sequence). This CDR3 has 14 amino acids. After removal of 7 bases from V and 3 bases from J, the junction contained 3 bases not matched to a gene. CDR3 coding DNA: TGTGCCAGCAACCGACAGGGTGGGGCCAACGTCCTGACTTTC. Amino acid sequence: CASNRQGGANVLTF.

The V gene is TRBV11-2, the J gene TRBJ2-7; 8 bases match TRBD1. The CDR3 extends over 15 amino acids. With V trimmed by 5 bases and J by 6 bases, 12 bases remained unmatched. Germline assignment: CDR1 SGHAT and CDR2 FQNNGV. This CDR3 reads CASSASPDRAAEQYF. CDR3 in DNA: TGTGCCAGCAGCGCCTCTCCGGACAGGGCTGCCGAGCAGTACTTC.

The genes are TRBV7-2 and TRBJ2-7, with D hard to call. Germline CDR1 reads SGHTA; CDR2 reads FQGNSA. The CDR3 consists of 14 residues. The ends were cut back, 1 base at V and 1 base at J, with 8 bases in the middle. The CDR3 protein is CASSLGGRSYEQYF. CDR3 bases: TGTGCCAGCAGCTTAGGTGGCAGGTCCTACGAGCAGTACTTC.

The table lists this clone with a count of one. The chain has TRBV10-3 and TRBJ2-3, with 8 bases fitting TRBD2. In germline, CDR1 is ENHRY, CDR2 SYGVKD. CDR3 length: 15 residues. The junction had 12 bases not matched to a gene; V was cut back by 7 bases and J by 6 bases. CDR3 in DNA: TGTGCCATCACCCGGCGGGGGGCAAGCTCGGATACGCAGTATTTT. As protein: CAITRRGASSDTQYF.

CDR3 in DNA: TGCGCCAGCAGCTCGATACCAGGTGGGCCAGACTCCTACAATGAGCAGTTCTTC. Amino acid sequence: CASSSIPGGPDSYNEQFF. This sequence joins TRBV5-1 and TRBJ2-1; D call uncertain. In germline, CDR1 is SGHRS, CDR2 YFSETQ. CDR3 size: 18 residues. V lost 3 bases and J lost 0, with 19 bases in between. Using reference TRBV5-1 and TRBJ2-1 for the parts outside the CDR3, the full variable domain is KAGVTQTPRYLIKTRGQQVTLSCSPISGHRSVSWYQQTPGQGLQFLFEYFSETQRNKGNFPGRFSGRQFSNSRSEMNVSTLELGDSALYLCASSSIPGGPDSYNEQFFGPGTRLTVL.

The chain is built from TRBV6-5 and TRBJ1-1; TRBD1 is a possible D gene (6 bases). The V gene's germline CDR1 is MNHEY and CDR2 SVGAGI. The CDR3 is 15 amino acids. Trimming took 4 bases from V and 3 from J, leaving 15 bases between them. CDR3 bases: TGTGCCAGCAGTTCCCGGGGGGCTGGTGACACTGAAGCTTTCTTT. It encodes CASSSRGAGDTEAFF.

This clone was picked up one time. V usage is TRBV5-1 and J usage is TRBJ1-1; tentative D call: TRBD1 (5 bases). This CDR3 spans 14 amino acids. CDR1 SGHRS and CDR2 YFSETQ come from the germline V gene. V dropped 5 bases and J dropped 0 bases, with 11 bases sitting between them. The CDR3 coding sequence is TGCGCCAGCAGGATGGGGGGGATGAACACTGAAGCTTTCTTT. Translating it yields CASRMGGMNTEAFF.

The chain recombines TRBV6-6 with TRBJ2-7, with 13 positions matching TRBD2. The CDR3 has 15 residues. V lost 6 bases to trimming and J lost 2 bases; unmatched junction nucleotides: 4. CDR1 and CDR2 (germline): MNHNY, SVGAGI (reference sequence). This chain's CDR3 is CASSGLAGVTYEQYF. CDR3 nucleotides: TGTGCCAGCAGCGGACTAGCGGGAGTGACCTACGAGCAGTACTTC.

The V gene is TRBV7-8, the J gene TRBJ1-1; TRBD1 matches 7 bases. The germline CDR1 and CDR2 sequences are SGHVS and FQNEAQ. The CDR3 is 17 residues long. With 1 base clipped from V and 1 base from J, the junction kept 9 bases outside the gene matches. CDR3 protein: CASSLGRAGGGNTEAFF. Written as DNA, the CDR3 is TGTGCCAGCAGCTTAGGACGGGCAGGGGGTGGGAACACTGAAGCTTTCTTT. The whole variable domain, filled in from reference TRBV7-8 and TRBJ1-1, reads GAGVSQSPRYKVAKRGQDVALRCDPISGHVSLFWYQQALGQGPEFLTYFQNEAQLDKSGLPSDRFFAERPEGSVSTLKIQRTQQEDSAVYLCASSLGRAGGGNTEAFFGQGTRLTVV.

The chain combines TRBV6-2 or TRBV6-3 with TRBJ1-2; D is ambiguous. Trimming stripped 2 bases from V and 2 bases from J, with 9 bases between. The CDR3 length is 14 residues. Germline CDR1 is MNHEY and CDR2 is SVGEGT. CDR3 loop: CASSYATRNYGYTF. CDR3 nucleotides: TGTGCCAGCAGTTACGCAACACGCAACTATGGCTACACCTTC.

The chain has TRBV12-3 or TRBV12-4 and TRBJ1-1; 9 bases align to TRBD1. The CDR3 spans 13 residues. Trimming took 1 base from V and 8 from J; bases not matched to a gene: 2. The CDR3 here is CASSLDRGREAFF. Here the CDR3 DNA reads TGTGCCAGCAGTTTAGACAGGGGGCGCGAAGCTTTCTTT.